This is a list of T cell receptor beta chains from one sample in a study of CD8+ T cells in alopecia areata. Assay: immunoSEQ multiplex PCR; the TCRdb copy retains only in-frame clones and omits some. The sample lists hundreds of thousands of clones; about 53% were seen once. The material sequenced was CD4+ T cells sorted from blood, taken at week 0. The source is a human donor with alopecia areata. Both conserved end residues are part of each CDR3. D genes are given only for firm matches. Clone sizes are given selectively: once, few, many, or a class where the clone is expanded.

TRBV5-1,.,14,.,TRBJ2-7,TGCGCCAGCAACTCGAGAGGGAGCTCCTACGAGCAGTACTTC,CASNSRGSSYEQYF
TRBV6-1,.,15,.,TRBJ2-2,TGTGCCAGCACCACAAGTAATGCGAACACCGGGGAGCTGTTTTTT,CASTTSNANTGELFF
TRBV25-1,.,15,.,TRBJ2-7,TGTGCCAGCAGTGCGCCAGGGACAAGGGAGTACGAGCAGTACTTC,CASSAPGTREYEQYF
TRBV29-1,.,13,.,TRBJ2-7,TGCAGCGTTGGCGTGGGCAGCTCCTACGAGCAGTACTTC,CSVGVGSSYEQYF
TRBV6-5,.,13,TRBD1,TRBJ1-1,TGTGCCAGCGGGACAGGGGGCAGGACTGAAGCTTTCTTT,CASGTGGRTEAFF
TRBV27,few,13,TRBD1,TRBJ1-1,TGTGCCAGCAGTTTGAGGGACAGTTTTGAAGCTTTCTTT,CASSLRDSFEAFF
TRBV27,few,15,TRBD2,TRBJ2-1,TGTGCCAGCAGTTTCTCGTGGGAGGGCCGGAATGAGCAGTTCTTC,CASSFSWEGRNEQFF
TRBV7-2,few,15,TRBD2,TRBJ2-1,TGTGCCAGCAGCTTATCCGGGCGGGAGGGCAATGAGCAGTTCTTC,CASSLSGREGNEQFF
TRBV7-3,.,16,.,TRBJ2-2,TGTGCCAGCAGCCCCAGCGGAACTTCGAACACCGGGGAGCTGTTTTTT,CASSPSGTSNTGELFF
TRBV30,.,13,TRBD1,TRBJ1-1,TGTGCCTGGACCGGACAGGGACAAATTGAAGCTTTCTTT,CAWTGQGQIEAFF
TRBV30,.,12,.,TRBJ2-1,TGTGCCTGGAGTTACGGGCACAATGAGCAGTTCTTC,CAWSYGHNEQFF
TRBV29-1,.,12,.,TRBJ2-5,TGCAGCGTACCCCGGAACCAAGAGACCCAGTACTTC,CSVPRNQETQYF
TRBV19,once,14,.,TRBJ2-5,TGTGCCAGTAGTATAACCGGTTTGGCAGAGACCCAGTACTTC,CASSITGLAETQYF
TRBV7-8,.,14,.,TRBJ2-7,TGTGCCAGCAGCTTAAATGGGCTCTCCTACGAGCAGTACTTC,CASSLNGLSYEQYF
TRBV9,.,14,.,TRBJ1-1,TGTGCCAGCAGCGTCGATCAGGGGAACACTGAAGCTTTCTTT,CASSVDQGNTEAFF
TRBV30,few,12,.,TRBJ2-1,TGTGCCTGGAGTACTCTCCACAATGAGCAGTTCTTC,CAWSTLHNEQFF
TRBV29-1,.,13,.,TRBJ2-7,TGCAGCGTTACACGGTTAAGCTCCTACGAGCAGTACTTC,CSVTRLSSYEQYF
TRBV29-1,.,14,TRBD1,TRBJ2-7,TGCAGCGTTTCGGACAGGCCCGGCTCCTACGAGCAGTACTTC,CSVSDRPGSYEQYF
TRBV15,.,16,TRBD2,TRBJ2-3,TGTGCCACCAGCAGAGCCACTAGCGGGGGGGCAGATACGCAGTATTTT,CATSRATSGGADTQYF
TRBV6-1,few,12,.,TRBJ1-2,TGTGCCAGCTTAAAGGCGGCCTATGGCTACACCTTC,CASLKAAYGYTF
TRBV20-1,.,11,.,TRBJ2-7,TGCAGTGCTAGGGTCACCTACGAGCAGTACTTC,CSARVTYEQYF
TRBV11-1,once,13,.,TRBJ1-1,TGTGCCAGCAGCTCATACCGACAGTCTGAAGCTTTCTTT,CASSSYRQSEAFF
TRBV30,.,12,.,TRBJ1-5,TGTGCCTGGACCAGGGGAGGAAGTCCCCAGCATTTT,CAWTRGGSPQHF
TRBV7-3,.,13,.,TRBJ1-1,TGTGCCAGCAGCTATACGCGGAACACTGAAGCTTTCTTT,CASSYTRNTEAFF
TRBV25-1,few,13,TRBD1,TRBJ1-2,TGTGCCAGCAGCCAACAGGGGAACTATGGCTACACCTTC,CASSQQGNYGYTF
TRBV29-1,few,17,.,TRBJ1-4,TGCAGCGTTACCGATTCCGGGACGGGTTCTCGTAATGAAAAACTGTTTTTT,CSVTDSGTGSRNEKLFF
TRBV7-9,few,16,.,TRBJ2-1,TGTGCCAGCAGCTTAAACAGGGATGTATCCTACAATGAGCAGTTCTTC,CASSLNRDVSYNEQFF
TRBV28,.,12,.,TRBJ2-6,TGTGCCAGCACGTCGGGGGCCAACGTCCTGACTTTC,CASTSGANVLTF
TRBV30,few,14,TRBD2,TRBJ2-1,TGTGCCTGGAGTGAACTAGCGGGTTACAATGAGCAGTTCTTC,CAWSELAGYNEQFF
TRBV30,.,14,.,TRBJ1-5,TGTGCCTGGAAAGCTCGGAATAGCAATCAGCCCCAGCATTTT,CAWKARNSNQPQHF
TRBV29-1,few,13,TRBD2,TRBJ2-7,TGCAGCGTTGCGGGGAGGTCGCGGGGGGAGCAGTACTTC,CSVAGRSRGEQYF
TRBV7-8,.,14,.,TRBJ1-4,TGTGCCAGCAGCTCGTCTTCGGTGGGTGGAAAACTGTTTTTT,CASSSSSVGGKLFF
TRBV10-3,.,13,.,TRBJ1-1,TGTGCCATCAGTGCGGAGGGGAACACTGAAGCTTTCTTT,CAISAEGNTEAFF
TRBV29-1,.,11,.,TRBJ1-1,TGCAGCTTCCAAAATGAGGGTGAAGCTTTCTTT,CSFQNEGEAFF
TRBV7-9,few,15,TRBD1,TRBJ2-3,TGTGCCAGCAGTTCGGGGCGACAGGGGACAGATACGCAGTATTTT,CASSSGRQGTDTQYF